Presented here are 21 T cell receptor beta chains from one specimen sequenced in a study of T cell responses to AZD1222 COVID-19 vaccine (dated by TCRdb to the early 2020s). The time point label corresponds to: about 28 days (+/-7) after the second vaccine dose. The meaning of the sample's treatment or condition label: meningococcal conjugate vaccine given as trial control. Library preparation used the immunoSEQ multiplex PCR assay. TCRdb provides this immuneACCESS table in a form limited to in-frame rearrangements. Some clones are lacking; in checked studies, under half of them reflect an unresolved V gene, and why the rest are absent is not known. The sample data list 90,000 to 120,000 clones, and 86% of these were observed just once. Jointly, the top ten make up 3% to 4% of the sample. The starting material was peripheral blood, obtained 28 days after the second dose of the MenACWY control vaccine. These receptors all stem from an adult who received the MenACWY meningococcal vaccine as a control.

The chain recombines TRBV5-6 with TRBJ1-4; 7 bases are a match to TRBD1. The CDR3 extends over 15 amino acids. Germline values: CDR1 SGHDT, CDR2 YYEEEE. J gave up 5 bases and V 0 bases, and 4 bases lay outside the gene matches. CDR3 loop: CASSLVDRANEKLFF. Written as DNA, the CDR3 is TGTGCCAGCAGCTTGGTCGACAGGGCCAATGAAAAACTGTTTTTT.

V gene TRBV28 combines with J gene TRBJ1-2; TRBD1 agrees at 7 bases. The CDR3 has 13 amino acids. Germline CDR1 and CDR2: MDHEN and SYDVKM. After removal of 7 bases from V and 4 bases from J, the junction contained 6 bases not matched to a gene. This chain's CDR3 is CASNQGGAYGYTF. In DNA form, the CDR3 reads TGTGCCAGCAATCAGGGGGGCGCCTATGGCTACACCTTC.

The chain recombines TRBV7-2 with TRBJ2-6, with D unclear. CDR1 SGHTA and CDR2 FQGNSA come from the germline V gene. The CDR3 runs 13 residues. With 5 bases removed from V and 0 bases from J, the gap between germline ends came to 2 bases. The CDR3 protein is CASSDSGANVLTF. The CDR3 nucleotides read TGTGCCAGCAGCGACTCTGGGGCCAACGTCCTGACTTTC.

This clone was counted a single time. The CDR3: CASSHGQIGNTIYF. In nucleotides, the CDR3 is TGCGCCAGCAGTCATGGACAGATTGGAAACACCATATATTTT. The chain joins TRBV5-1 to TRBJ1-3, with D maybe TRBD1 (6 bases). Trimming shortened V by 5 bases and J by 3 bases, and 12 bases separated the two germline ends. Germline CDR1 is SGHRS and CDR2 is YFSETQ. The CDR3 contains 14 residues.

The chain has TRBV4-1 and TRBJ2-7; tentative D call: TRBD2 (6 bases). Germline-derived CDR1 and CDR2 are MGHRA and YSYEKL. The V and J ends lost 1 base and 4 bases respectively, with 26 bases between them. This CDR3 comprises 19 residues. Here the CDR3 reads CASSQGAIGQLLGGYEQYF. CDR3 coding DNA: TGCGCCAGCAGCCAAGGAGCGATCGGGCAGTTGCTTGGGGGGTACGAGCAGTACTTC.

The chain carries TRBV7-2 and TRBJ1-3; no firm D call. The CDR3 totals 13 residues. Germline CDR1 SGHTA, CDR2 FQGNSA. Trimming stripped 1 base from V and 4 bases from J, with 5 bases between. CDR3 nucleotides: TGTGCCAGCAGCTTAGTAGCGGGAAACACCATATATTTT. Translating it yields CASSLVAGNTIYF.

The rearrangement uses TRBV5-1 and TRBJ2-2; 11 bases map to TRBD2. The CDR3 spans 18 residues. The V gene end was trimmed by 5 bases and the J gene end by 7 bases; junction bases not matched to a gene: 16. The germline CDR1 and CDR2 sequences are SGHRS and YFSETQ. The CDR3 DNA is TGCGCCAGCAGTCCAACGCCCACTAGCGGGGGTGAGGTCGGGGAGCTGTTTTTT. Its translation: CASSPTPTSGGEVGELFF.

This clone was seen a single time. The chain uses TRBV2 and TRBJ1-5, with 8 positions matching TRBD1. This CDR3 spans 15 amino acids. Trimming took 7 bases from V and 2 from J; bases not matched to a gene: 7. Germline V CDR1 and CDR2: SNHLY, FYNNEI. The CDR3 spells CASITGTGGNQPQHF. The CDR3 DNA reads TGTGCCAGCATTACCGGGACAGGCGGCAATCAGCCCCAGCATTTT.

This clone was observed a few times. V gene TRBV30 combines with J gene TRBJ1-2; a weak D match, TRBD1 (6 bases). The CDR3 runs 13 residues. Trimming took 2 bases from V and 4 from J, leaving 11 bases between them. Germline V gene sequence: CDR1 GTSNPN, CDR2 SVGIG (reference sequence). The CDR3 region is CAWSRDRPYGYTF. The CDR3 nucleotides read TGTGCCTGGAGTCGTGACAGGCCCTATGGCTACACCTTC.

This sequence joins TRBV2 and TRBJ1-5, with TRBD1 matching 7 bases. Trimming cost V 8 bases and J 5 bases; bases outside gene matches: 6. CDR1 and CDR2 (germline): SNHLY, FYNNEI. This CDR3 spans 13 amino acids. CDR3 amino acids: CASREQGYQPQHF. The DNA of the CDR3 is TGTGCCAGCCGGGAACAGGGGTATCAGCCCCAGCATTTT.

V usage is TRBV18 and J usage is TRBJ2-1; the D is unclear. Germline V CDR1 and CDR2: KGHSH, LQKENI. V was pared by 6 bases and J by 9 bases, with 12 bases between. CDR3 length: 12 residues. In DNA, the CDR3 is TGTGCCAGCTCCCAGTTAGTCGGTGAGCAGTTCTTC. Encoded protein: CASSQLVGEQFF.

The chain carries TRBV5-6 and TRBJ2-7, with 7 bases that match TRBD1. The V gene's germline CDR1 is SGHDT and CDR2 YYEEEE. This CDR3 contains 15 residues. Losses at the gene ends were 4 bases for V and 0 bases for J; bases not matched to a gene: 7. The CDR3 loop is CASSPRTGDSYEQYF. CDR3 DNA sequence: TGTGCCAGCAGCCCCAGGACAGGCGACTCCTACGAGCAGTACTTC. Full variable domain (remainder filled in from reference TRBV5-6 and TRBJ2-7): DAGVTQSPTHLIKTRGQQVTLRCSPKSGHDTVSWYQQALGQGPQFIFQYYEEEERQRGNFPDRFSGHQFPNYSSELNVNALLLGDSALYLCASSPRTGDSYEQYFGPGTRLTVT.

V and J are TRBV28 and TRBJ2-1; TRBD1 is a possible D gene (5 bases). Germline V gene data show CDR1 as MDHEN and CDR2 as SYDVKM. The germline V and J ends were trimmed by 3 bases and 12 bases, with 9 bases remaining between them. The CDR3 has 11 amino acids. The CDR3 bases are TGTGCCAGCAGTTTCAGGGAATCGCAGTTCTTC. It yields the protein CASSFRESQFF.

The chain is built from TRBV30 and TRBJ1-2; a weak D match, TRBD1 (5 bases). Germline values: CDR1 GTSNPN, CDR2 SVGIG (reference sequence). The CDR3 is made up of 14 amino acids. The V and J ends lost 5 bases and 0 bases respectively, with 13 bases between them. In DNA, the CDR3 is TGTGCCTGGTCTCGGGGCAGGGCTAACTATGGCTACACCTTC. It codes for CAWSRGRANYGYTF.

The chain recombines TRBV9 with TRBJ1-2; tentative D call: TRBD1 (6 bases). The CDR3 runs 16 residues. V was trimmed by 4 bases and J by 7 bases, leaving 23 bases between them. Looked up from germline, CDR1 is SGDLS and CDR2 is YYNGEE. The CDR3 sequence: CASSPPPGELNFGYTF. The CDR3 DNA follows: TGTGCCAGCAGCCCGCCCCCAGGGGAACTCAATTTTGGCTACACCTTC.

The rearrangement links TRBV5-1 to TRBJ1-2, with 8 bases aligning to TRBD1. The CDR3 spans 15 residues. The germline CDR1 and CDR2 sequences are SGHRS and YFSETQ. The trim removed 3 bases at V and 7 bases at J, leaving 11 bases unmatched. CDR3 nucleotides: TGCGCCAGCAGCTCGGGGACAGGTTCGATTAGTGGCTACACCTTC. The encoded protein is CASSSGTGSISGYTF.

This chain links TRBV7-9 with TRBJ2-7; no definite D call. Trimming took off 8 bases at V and 0 bases at J, with 8 bases between the two ends. There are 12 residues in the CDR3. Germline values: CDR1 SEHNR, CDR2 FQNEAQ (reference sequence). The CDR3 is CASGSTSYEQYF. CDR3 coding DNA: TGTGCCAGCGGGTCAACCTCCTACGAGCAGTACTTC.

In DNA, the CDR3 is TGTGCCAGTAAAGCCCGAGAACAGGGGAGTTACACTGAAGCTTTCTTT. Translating gives CASKAREQGSYTEAFF. The chain combines TRBV19 with TRBJ1-1; 7 bases are a match to TRBD1. Germline V CDR1 and CDR2: LNHDA, SQIVND (reference sequence). The CDR3 totals 16 residues. With 7 bases clipped from V and 3 bases from J, the junction kept 14 bases outside the gene matches.

This chain links TRBV6-2 or TRBV6-3 with TRBJ1-5; unclear D gene. The CDR3 is made up of 13 amino acids. With 2 bases removed from V and 11 bases from J, the gap between germline ends came to 13 bases. CDR1 is MNHEY and CDR2 is SVGEGT in the germline V gene. The CDR3 reads CASSYPPESAQHF. The CDR3 coding sequence is TGTGCCAGCAGTTACCCGCCGGAATCGGCCCAGCATTTT.

This clone turned up a few times. The chain carries TRBV19 and TRBJ1-3, with D possibly being TRBD1 (5 bases). The ends were cut back, 4 bases at V and 0 bases at J, with 10 bases in the middle. Germline CDR1 and CDR2: LNHDA and SQIVND (reference sequence). The CDR3 contains 15 residues. This CDR3 is CASSTGRTSGNTIYF. DNA of the CDR3: TGTGCCAGTAGTACGGGACGGACCTCTGGAAACACCATATATTTT.

This rearrangement joins TRBV3-1 (or the pseudogene TRBV3-2) to TRBJ1-1, with D perhaps TRBD1 (6 bases). Per germline, CDR1 LGHDT and CDR2 YNNKEL (reference sequence). This CDR3 is built from 10 residues. CDR3 amino acids: CGGADTEAFF. CDR3 coding DNA: TGTGGGGGGGCGGACACTGAAGCTTTCTTT.